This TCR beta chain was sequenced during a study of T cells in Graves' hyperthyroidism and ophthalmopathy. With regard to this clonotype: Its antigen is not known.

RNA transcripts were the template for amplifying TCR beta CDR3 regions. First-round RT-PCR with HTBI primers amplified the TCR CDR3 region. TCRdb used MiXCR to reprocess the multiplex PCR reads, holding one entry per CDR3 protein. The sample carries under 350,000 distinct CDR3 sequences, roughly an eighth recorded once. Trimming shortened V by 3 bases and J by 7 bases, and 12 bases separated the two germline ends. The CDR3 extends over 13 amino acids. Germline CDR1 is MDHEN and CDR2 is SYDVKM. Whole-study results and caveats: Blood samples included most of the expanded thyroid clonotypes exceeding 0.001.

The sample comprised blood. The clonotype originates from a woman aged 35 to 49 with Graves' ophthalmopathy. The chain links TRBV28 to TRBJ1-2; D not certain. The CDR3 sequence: CASSFSGRGGYTF. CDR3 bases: TGTGCCAGCAGTTTCAGCGGGCGAGGTGGCTACACCTTC.